This TCR beta chain was sequenced in a study of OX40 agonist ivuxolimab in advanced cancers. Study at large: Every 2 weeks, ivuxolimab was infused into the patients intravenously at between 0.01 and 10 mg/kg. A male proportion of 82.7% was recorded, with mean age roughly 60 years and range roughly 20 to 90. Findings of the study overall: On average, CD8+ T cells showed a greater number of expanded clones than CD4+. Compared with others, partial responders at 0.1-3.0 mg/kg displayed clonal expansion among the lowest.

Sequenced by immunoSEQ multiplex PCR; TCRdb stores in-frame clones only, minus some. The sample comprises some 30,000 clones, roughly nine tenths of which are singletons, and 0.8% to 1% rests with the top ten. Germline CDR1 is GTSNPN and CDR2 is SVGIG (reference sequence). There are 15 residues in the CDR3. The ends lost 7 bases at V and 0 bases at J; junction bases unmatched: 5. For this clone: Its antigen is not known.

This rearrangement joins TRBV30 to TRBJ1-4, with 10 bases fitting TRBD1. The source material was CD4+ or CD8+ T cells sorted from blood, sampled in a trial of the OX40 agonist ivuxolimab. The receptor was isolated from an adult with an advanced solid tumor such as melanoma, head and neck, liver or kidney cancer. CDR3 nucleotides: TGTGCCTTCCGGGACAGGGGTGCAACTAATGAAAAACTGTTTTTT. This codes for CAFRDRGATNEKLFF.